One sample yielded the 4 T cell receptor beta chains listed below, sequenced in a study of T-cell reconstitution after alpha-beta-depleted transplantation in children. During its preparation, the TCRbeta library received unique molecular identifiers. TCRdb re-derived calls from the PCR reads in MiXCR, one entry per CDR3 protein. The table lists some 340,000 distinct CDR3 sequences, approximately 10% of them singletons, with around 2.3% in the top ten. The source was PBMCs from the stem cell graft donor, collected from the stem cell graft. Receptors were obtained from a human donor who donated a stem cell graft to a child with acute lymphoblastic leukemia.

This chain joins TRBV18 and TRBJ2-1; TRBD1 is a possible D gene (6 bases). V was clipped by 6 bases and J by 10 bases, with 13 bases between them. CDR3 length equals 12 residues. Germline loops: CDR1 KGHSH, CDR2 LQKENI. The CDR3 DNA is TGTGCCAGCTCCGGGACAAGAAGGGAGCAGTTCTTC. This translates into CASSGTRREQFF.

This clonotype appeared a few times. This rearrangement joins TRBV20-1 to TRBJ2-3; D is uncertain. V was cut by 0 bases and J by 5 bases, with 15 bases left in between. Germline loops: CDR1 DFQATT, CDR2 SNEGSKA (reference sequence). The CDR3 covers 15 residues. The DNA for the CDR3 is TGCAGTGCTAGAGATACAGTGGGGTACCAAGATACGCAGTATTTT. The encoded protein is CSARDTVGYQDTQYF.

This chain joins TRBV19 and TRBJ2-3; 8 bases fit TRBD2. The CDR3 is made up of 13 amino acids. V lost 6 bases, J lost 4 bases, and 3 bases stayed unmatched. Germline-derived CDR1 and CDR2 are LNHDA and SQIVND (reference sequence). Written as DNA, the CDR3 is TGTGCCAGTAGACTAGCGGCGGCAGATACGCAGTATTTT. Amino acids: CASRLAAADTQYF.

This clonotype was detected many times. The CDR3 sequence is CASSRGLAGVSVEQYF. The CDR3 DNA sequence: TGTGCCAGCAGTCGGGGACTAGCGGGAGTCTCAGTCGAGCAGTACTTC. V usage is TRBV28 and J usage is TRBJ2-7; 14 bases align to TRBD2. J was trimmed by 6 bases and V by 5 bases; bases with no gene match: 9. The length of the CDR3 is 16 residues. Germline V CDR1 and CDR2: MDHEN, SYDVKM.